A selection of T cell receptor beta chains follows, all from one sample in a study of blood T cell repertoires in COVID-19. Clones were sequenced by immunoSEQ multiplex PCR, and TCRdb holds only the in-frame ones, with some missing. Here the sample spans under 250,000 clones, approximately 89% being singletons. Sequenced input: PBMCs or T cells enriched from blood (not recorded which). The receptors originated from a woman in her forties who had been exposed to COVID-19. Both conserved end residues are part of each CDR3. D genes are given only for firm matches. The listing skips clone size in some rows; elsewhere it reads once, few, many or a size class.

clone_size	v_call	j_call	d_call	cdr3_aa	cdr3_nt
-	TRBV30	TRBJ1-4	-	CARGRGHATNEKLFF	TGCGCCAGGGGTAGGGGCCATGCAACTAATGAAAAACTGTTTTTT
-	TRBV9	TRBJ1-2	-	CASSRDRNYGYTF	TGTGCCAGTTCCAGGGATAGGAACTATGGCTACACCTTC
-	TRBV6-5	TRBJ2-5	TRBD1	CASSEMTGGKYF	TGTGCCAGCAGCGAGATGACAGGGGGCAAATACTTC
-	TRBV7-9	TRBJ2-2	-	CASSPGKNTGELFF	TGTGCCAGCAGCCCCGGGAAAAACACCGGGGAGCTGTTTTTT
-	TRBV2	TRBJ1-5	-	CASSENVGRGQPQHF	TGTGCCAGCAGTGAAAATGTGGGCAGAGGGCAGCCCCAGCATTTT
-	TRBV19	TRBJ2-1	TRBD2	CASSIAPGLPSYNEQFF	TGTGCCAGTAGTATAGCCCCGGGACTACCCTCCTACAATGAGCAGTTCTTC
-	TRBV7-2	TRBJ2-7	TRBD2	CASSLGGAVYEQYF	TGTGCCAGCAGCCTCGGGGGGGCAGTTTACGAGCAGTACTTC
-	TRBV28	TRBJ2-5	-	CASSLSLSGGATETQYF	TGTGCCAGCAGTTTATCTCTGAGTGGGGGGGCTACAGAGACCCAGTACTTC
-	TRBV11-2	TRBJ2-1	TRBD2	CASSFFSGLDNEQFF	TGTGCCAGCAGCTTTTTTAGTGGACTAGACAATGAGCAGTTCTTC
once	TRBV4-1	TRBJ1-4	-	CASSQEQVNEKLFF	TGCGCCAGCAGCCAAGAACAGGTTAATGAAAAACTGTTTTTT
-	TRBV15	TRBJ1-2	-	CATPPRANYGYTF	TGTGCCACCCCCCCGCGGGCAAACTATGGCTACACCTTC
-	TRBV11-2	TRBJ2-2	TRBD2	CASSLDVGLAGHGELFF	TGTGCCAGCAGCTTAGATGTGGGACTAGCGGGGCACGGGGAGCTGTTTTTT
-	TRBV28	TRBJ2-7	-	CASSAQGRGQYF	TGTGCCAGCAGTGCCCAGGGGAGGGGGCAGTACTTC
-	TRBV5-5	TRBJ2-6	TRBD1	CASSARDSFGAGANVLTF	TGTGCCAGCAGCGCCCGGGACAGTTTTGGGGCCGGGGCCAACGTCCTGACTTTC
once	TRBV10-3	TRBJ1-1	-	CAISEGVYTEAFF	TGTGCCATCAGTGAAGGGGTATACACTGAAGCTTTCTTT
-	TRBV6-5	TRBJ2-3	-	CASNSPATDTQYF	TGTGCCAGCAATAGCCCGGCCACAGATACGCAGTATTTT
once	TRBV12-3/TRBV12-4	TRBJ1-2	-	CASSSTGNYGYTF	TGTGCCAGCAGCTCGACAGGCAACTATGGCTACACCTTC
-	TRBV6-4	TRBJ1-2	-	CASRLSISGDYGYTF	TGTGCCAGCAGACTCTCTATTTCAGGGGACTATGGCTACACCTTC
-	TRBV2	TRBJ1-2	-	CASSERSKQYGYTF	TGTGCCAGCAGTGAACGGAGCAAGCAGTATGGCTACACCTTC
-	TRBV28	TRBJ1-2	-	CASSLFATGFGGYTF	TGTGCCAGCAGTTTATTTGCCACAGGGTTTGGTGGCTACACCTTC
-	TRBV5-1	TRBJ1-3	-	CASSLGQQGRNTIYF	TGCGCCAGCAGCTTAGGGCAACAGGGCAGAAACACCATATATTTT
few	TRBV7-9	TRBJ1-2	TRBD1	CASSYPSAGGPTNYGYTF	TGTGCCAGCAGCTACCCCTCGGCAGGGGGCCCTACTAACTATGGCTACACCTTC
-	TRBV6-5	TRBJ1-4	TRBD1	CASRNPGQGVEKLFF	TGTGCCAGCAGGAATCCGGGACAGGGGGTTGAAAAACTGTTTTTT
-	TRBV12-5	TRBJ2-1	TRBD2	CASGLVSGTSGYNEQFF	TGTGCTAGTGGTTTGGTATCAGGGACTAGCGGATACAATGAGCAGTTCTTC
few	TRBV29-1	TRBJ1-2	-	CSVSQGKGYTF	TGCAGCGTTAGTCAGGGGAAGGGCTACACCTTC
-	TRBV9	TRBJ1-2	-	CASTGGGLAYGYTF	TGTGCCAGCACCGGGGGAGGACTGGCGTATGGCTACACCTTC
-	TRBV7-3	TRBJ1-1	TRBD1	CASSQTGTGFRAFF	TGTGCCAGCAGCCAGACCGGGACAGGGTTTCGGGCTTTCTTT
few	TRBV10-3	TRBJ2-5	TRBD1	CAISPGTGGKETQYF	TGTGCCATCAGCCCCGGGACAGGGGGCAAGGAGACCCAGTACTTC
-	TRBV6-2/TRBV6-3	TRBJ2-7	TRBD1	CASSYRLWGTGIVYEQYF	TGTGCCAGCAGTTATCGTCTTTGGGGGACAGGGATCGTCTACGAGCAGTACTTC
-	TRBV10-3	TRBJ1-2	TRBD1	CAISEGQGLWGYTF	TGTGCCATCAGTGAGGGACAGGGGCTTTGGGGCTACACCTTC
-	TRBV18	TRBJ2-2	TRBD1	CASSLSAGTATGELFF	TGTGCCAGCTCTCTATCGGCTGGGACAGCCACCGGGGAGCTGTTTTTT
few	TRBV11-2	TRBJ2-7	-	CASSASDYEQYF	TGTGCCAGCAGCGCGAGCGACTACGAGCAGTACTTC
once	TRBV3-1/TRBV3-2	TRBJ2-3	TRBD1	CASSPRTGGQGTQYF	TGTGCCAGCAGCCCTCGGACAGGGGGCCAGGGGACGCAGTATTTT
-	TRBV9	TRBJ1-1	TRBD1	CATGGGNTEAFF	TGTGCCACCGGAGGGGGCAACACTGAAGCTTTCTTT
-	TRBV19	TRBJ2-6	-	CASSIAGPGANVLTF	TGTGCCAGTAGTATCGCAGGGCCTGGGGCCAACGTCCTGACTTTC
-	TRBV5-1	TRBJ1-2	TRBD1	CASSLWSGTAIYGYTF	TGCGCCAGCAGCTTGTGGTCCGGGACAGCAATCTATGGCTACACCTTC
-	TRBV4-2	TRBJ1-1	TRBD1	CASSPHLETGGDTEAFF	TGTGCCAGCAGCCCCCACCTCGAGACAGGGGGGGACACTGAAGCTTTCTTT
-	TRBV27	TRBJ1-5	-	CASSFTFRVGSNQPQHF	TGTGCCAGCAGTTTCACTTTCAGGGTTGGGAGCAATCAGCCCCAGCATTTT
-	TRBV13	TRBJ1-5	-	CASSFSGAPQHF	TGTGCCAGCAGCTTTAGTGGAGCGCCCCAGCATTTT
once	TRBV28	TRBJ2-5	TRBD2	CASRRGEETQYF	TGTGCCAGCAGACGGGGGGAAGAGACCCAGTACTTC
-	TRBV5-1	TRBJ1-6	TRBD1	CASSSGQGSSPLHF	TGCGCCAGCAGCTCAGGACAGGGAAGTTCACCCCTCCACTTT
-	TRBV19	TRBJ1-5	-	CASSMSRGVNQPQHF	TGTGCCAGTAGTATGTCCAGGGGAGTCAATCAGCCCCAGCATTTT
-	TRBV4-3	TRBJ1-3	-	CASSQEGRGNTIYF	TGCGCCAGCAGTCAGGAGGGGAGGGGAAACACCATATATTTT
-	TRBV15	TRBJ1-1	-	CATSRGSRQGRTEAFF	TGTGCCACCAGCAGAGGAAGTCGTCAGGGCCGCACTGAAGCTTTCTTT